The rows below give T cell receptor beta chains drawn from one sample of a study of a mutant IDH1 vaccine in newly diagnosed glioma. These receptors are not linked to any known antigen. Clones were read by immunoSEQ multiplex PCR, and TCRdb kept only the in-frame ones, dropping some. The table shows roughly 40,000 clones, with roughly 92% occurring only once. The source was PBMCs, collected from a glioma patient whose treatment included an IDH1 peptide vaccine. The source is a man aged 45-65 years with glioma. CDR3s include the opening cysteine and the closing phenylalanine or tryptophan. Each record gives: clone size, V gene, D gene, J gene, CDR3 DNA, CDR3 protein. D genes are given only for firm matches. Where a row states a size, it is once, few, many or the class of an expanded clone; other rows omit it.

NA	TRBV18	NA	TRBJ1-1	TGTGCCAGCTCACCACCGAGGTCGACGAACACTGAAGCTTTCTTT	CASSPPRSTNTEAFF
NA	TRBV10-3	NA	TRBJ2-7	TGTGCCACCGGGACTCTGTACTACGAGCAGTACTTC	CATGTLYYEQYF
NA	TRBV19	NA	TRBJ1-1	TGTGCCAGTGTTCCATTGGGGCTGGATACTGAAGCTTTCTTT	CASVPLGLDTEAFF
NA	TRBV30	NA	TRBJ2-5	TGTGCCTGGAGTGAGGGGTACAGCCAAGAGACCCAGTACTTC	CAWSEGYSQETQYF
NA	TRBV6-1	TRBD1	TRBJ2-7	TGTGCCAGCAATCTGGACAGGGGGCGCGAGCAGTACTTC	CASNLDRGREQYF
NA	TRBV14	TRBD1	TRBJ1-2	TGTGCCAGCAGCCAAGACAGCCGACAGGGGCGTGGCTACACCTTC	CASSQDSRQGRGYTF
NA	TRBV9	TRBD2	TRBJ2-1	TGTGCCAGCAGCGTAGTTTTGAGCGGGATCGGCAATGAGCAGTTCTTC	CASSVVLSGIGNEQFF
NA	TRBV25-1	TRBD1	TRBJ2-1	TGTGCCAGCAGATCCCGGGACAGGACTTACAATGAGCAGTTCTTC	CASRSRDRTYNEQFF
NA	TRBV10-3	NA	TRBJ2-7	TGTGCCATCAATGTGGGACCGGCCTACGAGCAGTACTTC	CAINVGPAYEQYF
once	TRBV19	TRBD1	TRBJ2-1	TGTGCCAGTAGGATCCGGGACAGGGACGTATTGTTCTTC	CASRIRDRDVLFF
NA	TRBV29-1	NA	TRBJ2-7	TGCAGCGTTATTGAGGGAATGGGCTACGAGCAGTACTTC	CSVIEGMGYEQYF
once	TRBV9	NA	TRBJ2-7	TGTGCCAGCAGCGTAGCTGTAGGGGACACCTACGAGCAGTACTTC	CASSVAVGDTYEQYF
NA	TRBV10-3	TRBD2	TRBJ2-5	TGTGCCATCAGTGACCAACGACTAGCGGGGGGCCGGGGGGAGACCCAGTACTTC	CAISDQRLAGGRGETQYF
NA	TRBV25-1	TRBD1	TRBJ1-4	TGTGCCAGCAGTGAATCAAAGGGGGCACGGGAAAAACTGTTTTTT	CASSESKGAREKLFF
NA	TRBV9	NA	TRBJ1-1	TGTGCCAGCAGCGTAGGATCGACACCGAACACTGAAGCTTTCTTT	CASSVGSTPNTEAFF
NA	TRBV5-1	TRBD2	TRBJ2-3	TGCGCCAGCAGCTTACTAGCGGGGGGCACAGATACGCAGTATTTT	CASSLLAGGTDTQYF
once	TRBV30	NA	TRBJ1-2	TGTGCCTGGAGTCGACAGATCTATGGCTACACCTTC	CAWSRQIYGYTF
NA	TRBV27	NA	TRBJ2-7	TGTGCCAGCAGTCCCCGGACAAGCACCTACGAGCAGTACTTC	CASSPRTSTYEQYF
NA	TRBV23-1	TRBD1	TRBJ1-1	TGCGCCAGCAGTCAACCAAGACAGGGGATTAATGAAGCTTTCTTT	CASSQPRQGINEAFF
NA	TRBV6-6	NA	TRBJ2-3	TGTGCCAGCAGTTACTCCCCCAACACAGATACGCAGTATTTT	CASSYSPNTDTQYF
once	TRBV5-1	NA	TRBJ2-3	TGCGCCAGCAGCTTGGTCAGAACCGGGGACACAGATACGCAGTATTTT	CASSLVRTGDTDTQYF
NA	TRBV5-6	TRBD2	TRBJ2-7	TGTGCCAGCAGCTTGGGAGCGGGGCTGGGCGAGCAGTACTTC	CASSLGAGLGEQYF
NA	TRBV9	NA	TRBJ2-6	TGTGCCAGCAGCGTAGCTGTCCCGGATTGGGGGGCCAACGTCCTGACTTTC	CASSVAVPDWGANVLTF
NA	TRBV5-6	NA	TRBJ1-4	TGTGCCAGCAGCCCTCCGGCGCAGAATGAAAAACTGTTTTTT	CASSPPAQNEKLFF
NA	TRBV29-1	TRBD1	TRBJ1-3	TGCAGCGTTGCGTTGACAGGGGGAAACACCATATATTTT	CSVALTGGNTIYF
NA	TRBV9	NA	TRBJ1-1	TGTGCCAGCAGCGTGGCGGTCGAATTGAACACTGAAGCTTTCTTT	CASSVAVELNTEAFF
NA	TRBV7-8	NA	TRBJ1-1	TGTGCCAGCAGCTTAGCTGGAGCAGTGAACACTGAAGCTTTCTTT	CASSLAGAVNTEAFF
NA	TRBV28	NA	TRBJ2-7	TGTGCCAGCAATTCACAGGGACGGACCTACGAGCAGTACTTC	CASNSQGRTYEQYF
few	TRBV19	TRBD1	TRBJ2-6	TGTGCCAGTAGTGTGACAGGGGGGAACGTCCTGACTTTC	CASSVTGGNVLTF
once	TRBV28	TRBD1	TRBJ1-2	TGTGCCAGCAGTTTATTTTCACCGGACAGGGGGGAAGGCTACACCTTC	CASSLFSPDRGEGYTF
few	TRBV7-9	NA	TRBJ2-3	TGTGCCAGCAGCTTGGGACTTACGGGCGATACGCAGTATTTT	CASSLGLTGDTQYF
NA	TRBV5-1	NA	TRBJ2-7	TGCGCCAGCAGTGAAGGAGCAGGGCTCTCCTACGAGCAGTACTTC	CASSEGAGLSYEQYF
NA	TRBV7-8	NA	TRBJ2-7	TGTGCCAGCAGCTCGAGGAGGCTACAGGGCTACGAGCAGTACTTC	CASSSRRLQGYEQYF
NA	TRBV19	TRBD1	TRBJ2-1	TGTGCCAGTAGTTTCGACAGGGGCCCCCACAATGAGCAGTTCTTC	CASSFDRGPHNEQFF
NA	TRBV7-9	TRBD1	TRBJ1-1	TGTGCCAGCAGCTTAACCGACAGGGTGGGCACTGAAGCTTTCTTT	CASSLTDRVGTEAFF
NA	TRBV7-8	TRBD2	TRBJ2-3	TGTGCCAGCAGCCCCCGACTAGCTGCAGATACGCAGTATTTT	CASSPRLAADTQYF
few	TRBV9	NA	TRBJ2-7	TGTGCCAGCAGCGTAGGAGGGGGGGCGATGTACGAGCAGTACTTC	CASSVGGGAMYEQYF
NA	TRBV30	TRBD1	TRBJ2-7	TGTGCCTGTATTCCGGGACAGGGCATCTACGAGCAGTACTTC	CACIPGQGIYEQYF
NA	TRBV14	TRBD1	TRBJ2-2	TGTGCCAGCAGCAGGGACAGGGAAAACACCGGGGAGCTGTTTTTT	CASSRDRENTGELFF
once	TRBV7-9	NA	TRBJ2-5	TGTGCCAGCAGCTTAAAGCCGGAGCAAGAGACCCAGTACTTC	CASSLKPEQETQYF
NA	TRBV2	NA	TRBJ1-5	TGTGCCAGCTCCCGGGACTACAATCAGCCCCAGCATTTT	CASSRDYNQPQHF
few	TRBV19	NA	TRBJ2-7	TGTGCCAGTCAAAACAGGGCCTACGAGCAGTACTTC	CASQNRAYEQYF
once	TRBV7-9	TRBD1	TRBJ2-7	TGTGCCAGCAGCCGCATGGGGGGGACAGGGAACTACGAGCAGTACTTC	CASSRMGGTGNYEQYF
NA	TRBV20-1	NA	TRBJ2-6	TGCAGTCGAACCGGGGCCAACGTCCTGACTTTC	CSRTGANVLTF
NA	TRBV5-1	TRBD2	TRBJ2-4	TGCGCCAGCAGCTTGGCTAGCGGGATCGACATTCAGTACTTC	CASSLASGIDIQYF
NA	TRBV5-6	NA	TRBJ2-5	TGTGCCAGCAGCTTGCGTACCCTCGGGCGGGAGACCCAGTACTTC	CASSLRTLGRETQYF
NA	TRBV30	NA	TRBJ1-5	TGTGCCTGGAGTGTGGGGCGGGGTTCTAGGGGCAATCAGCCCCAGCATTTT	CAWSVGRGSRGNQPQHF
NA	TRBV5-1	TRBD1	TRBJ2-5	TGCGCCAGCAGCCCCGAAAAAAGGGGGCTGGCGGAGACCCAGTACTTC	CASSPEKRGLAETQYF
few	TRBV7-9	TRBD1	TRBJ1-1	TGTGCCAGCAGCTGGGGGGGGACAGACACTGAAGCTTTCTTT	CASSWGGTDTEAFF
NA	TRBV6-1	NA	TRBJ1-1	TGTGCCAGCGGTGGGGAGTGGGGACGACGGACTGAAGCTTTCTTT	CASGGEWGRRTEAFF
NA	TRBV5-1	NA	TRBJ1-2	TGCGCCAGCAGCTTGGGAGCAGGGGCTAACTATGGCTACACCTTC	CASSLGAGANYGYTF
few	TRBV7-6	TRBD2	TRBJ2-7	TGTGCCAGCAGCGCCTGGACGGGAGGGGCGGAAGAGCAGTACTTC	CASSAWTGGAEEQYF
NA	TRBV5-4	NA	TRBJ1-1	TGTGCCAGCAGCTTGGATGAGAGGGTAGGGCTCTTT	CASSLDERVGLF
NA	TRBV5-1	TRBD1	TRBJ2-7	TGCGCCAGCAGCGCAGGGGGCTCCTACGAGCAGTACTTC	CASSAGGSYEQYF
NA	TRBV29-1	NA	TRBJ1-1	TGCAGCGTTGACCAGGGTGGATACACTGAAGCTTTCTTT	CSVDQGGYTEAFF
NA	TRBV2	TRBD1	TRBJ1-4	TGTGCCAGCAGGAGAGACAGGGCTTTCGAGGAAAAACTGTTTTTT	CASRRDRAFEEKLFF
NA	TRBV7-2	TRBD2	TRBJ2-7	TGTGCCAGCAGCCCAAGACTAGCGGGGGCTACCTACGAGCAGTACTTC	CASSPRLAGATYEQYF
NA	TRBV12-5	NA	TRBJ2-2	TGTGCTAGTGGTTTGGGAACTTTTACGGGCAGGAACACCGGGGAGCTGTTTTTT	CASGLGTFTGRNTGELFF
NA	TRBV4-3	NA	TRBJ1-3	TGCGCCAGCAGCCAAGATTCCGGGTCAGACACCATATATTTT	CASSQDSGSDTIYF